There are many counts of the clone carrying this T cell receptor (beta chain). Germline V lookup: CDR1 MNHEY, CDR2 SVGAGI. CDR3 length equals 14 residues. Between the trimmed V and J ends, which lost 2 bases and 6 bases, there was a span of 11 bases. The data originate from a study of metastatic and nonmetastatic thyroid tumors. In the study overall: Patients with malignant and benign thyroid disease provided blood and tumor or nodule tissue, whose repertoires were compared.

Through MiXCR, TCRdb re-clonotyped the PCR reads. This sample has more than 90,000 clones, with roughly 13% found just once. No patient received treatment before thyroid surgery. The TCR comes from a female donor with papillary thyroid cancer or a benign thyroid nodule (not recorded which). Some clones in this sample may be carry-over from other donors' samples. This chain uses TRBV6-5 with TRBJ2-1; TRBD1 is a possible D gene (6 bases). The sequencing sample was made of blood. The CDR3: CASSYGGRPNEQFF. The CDR3 nucleotides read TGTGCCAGCAGTTACGGGGGCCGACCCAATGAGCAGTTCTTC.